The 22 T cell receptor beta chains below come from one sample, sequenced in a study of CD4 T cells in relation to SARS-CoV-2 and coronaviruses. Before the COVID-19 pandemic, during about 2011-2019, CD4+ T cells were taken from unexposed donors. CD4+ T cells were isolated from the cells after less than 13 days of culture. The table came from immunoSEQ multiplex PCR; TCRdb's copy has only in-frame clones and leaves some out. The profile shows around 18,000 clones, roughly 77% of them singletons. Antigen specificity for these receptors is unknown. The sample consisted of CD4+ T cells from PBMCs, cultured in vitro. These receptors were collected from a human donor in good health.

The chain couples TRBV19 to TRBJ2-2, with unresolved D. Between the trimmed V and J ends, which lost 2 bases and 1 base, there was a span of 8 bases. This CDR3 contains 15 residues. Per the germline V gene, CDR1 is LNHDA and CDR2 is SQIVND (reference sequence). The CDR3 DNA is TGTGCCAGTAGTATATATTTGGGGAACACCGGGGAGCTGTTTTTT. Protein: CASSIYLGNTGELFF.

This chain connects TRBV7-9 to TRBJ2-3; D gene unclear. The germline CDR1 and CDR2 sequences are SEHNR and FQNEAQ (reference sequence). Trimming stripped 3 bases from V and 0 bases from J, with 10 bases between. The CDR3 is 15 amino acids. The CDR3 here is CASSFTTGSTDTQYF. For the CDR3, the DNA is TGTGCCAGCAGCTTCACAACCGGGAGCACAGATACGCAGTATTTT.

The V gene is TRBV7-2, the J gene TRBJ2-1, with D uncertain. The CDR3 runs to 14 residues. The germline V and J ends were trimmed by 5 bases and 10 bases, with 18 bases remaining between them. Germline V gives CDR1 SGHTA, CDR2 FQGNSA. The CDR3 DNA follows: TGTGCCAGCAGCCAGCACCAAGGGTACAGCGAGCAGTTCTTC. It is translated as CASSQHQGYSEQFF.

The chain joins TRBV28 to TRBJ1-1; unclear D gene. V was shortened by 6 bases and J by 8 bases, with 10 bases between the two germline ends. There are 11 residues in the CDR3. The germline V gene has CDR1 MDHEN and CDR2 SYDVKM. The CDR3 protein is CASSLQREAFF. The CDR3 DNA is TGTGCCAGCAGCCTACAGCGAGAAGCTTTCTTT.

V and J are TRBV6-5 and TRBJ1-1, with 7 bases identical to TRBD1. V shed 8 bases and J 4 bases; nucleotides not matched to a gene: 7. The CDR3 consists of 13 residues. Germline CDR1 is MNHEY and CDR2 is SVGAGI. The CDR3: CASGGQTGTEAFF. The CDR3 bases are TGTGCCAGCGGGGGACAGACGGGCACTGAAGCTTTCTTT.

V usage is TRBV12-5 and J usage is TRBJ1-2, with 8 bases identical to TRBD1. The CDR3 is 13 residues long. Germline V CDR1 and CDR2: LGHNT, FRNRAP. The J segment lost 8 bases and the V segment lost 6 bases, leaving 8 bases of the junction unmatched. The CDR3 DNA is TGTGCTAGTGGCTGGACAGGGCCTTGGGGCTACACCTTC. Translating gives CASGWTGPWGYTF.

This clone was seen more than once but under ten times. The V gene is TRBV2, the J gene TRBJ2-7, with D unclear. V was trimmed by 6 bases and J by 0 bases, leaving 6 bases between them. The CDR3 runs 12 residues. Germline CDR1 is SNHLY and CDR2 is FYNNEI. CDR3 sequence reads: CASSRSSYEQYF. CDR3 in DNA: TGTGCCAGCAGCAGGAGCTCCTACGAGCAGTACTTC.

The chain links TRBV5-1 to TRBJ2-3; no definite D call. Germline V gives CDR1 SGHRS, CDR2 YFSETQ. V gave up 1 base and J gave up 1 base, with 7 bases separating them. CDR3 length: 14 residues. The DNA for the CDR3 is TGCGCCAGCAGCTTGACCCCTCGCACAGATACGCAGTATTTT. Its protein is CASSLTPRTDTQYF.

In its sample, this clone was seen once. The CDR3 region is CAVQGGLNEKLFF. The CDR3 DNA follows: TGTGCCGTCCAGGGTGGCCTTAATGAAAAACTGTTTTTT. This chain uses TRBV10-3 with TRBJ1-4; maybe TRBD1 (5 bases). Germline V CDR1 and CDR2: ENHRY, SYGVKD. This CDR3 is 13 amino acids long. V lost 11 bases to trimming and J lost 4 bases, with 14 bases between them.

This chain joins TRBV19 and TRBJ2-3; 7 nucleotides line up with TRBD2. Unmatched junction bases numbered 4, after V lost 1 base and J lost 6 bases. CDR1 and CDR2 from the germline V gene are LNHDA and SQIVND (reference sequence). The CDR3 loop spans 14 amino acids. In nucleotides, the CDR3 is TGTGCCAGTAGTATAGCCAGGCGGGGGGATACGCAGTATTTT. As protein: CASSIARRGDTQYF. Based on the CDR3 plus reference TRBV19 and TRBJ2-3, the full variable domain is DGGITQSPKYLFRKEGQNVTLSCEQNLNHDAMYWYRQDPGQGLRLIYYSQIVNDFQKGDIAEGYSVSREKKESFPLTVTSAQKNPTAFYLCASSIARRGDTQYFGPGTRLTVL.

This clone occurred once. The chain joins TRBV6-4 to TRBJ2-3; tentatively, D is TRBD2 (5 bases). Germline values: CDR1 MRHNA, CDR2 SNTAGT. Trimming stripped 2 bases from V and 6 bases from J, with 6 bases between. This CDR3 region has 12 residues. The CDR3 is CASSDGGDTQYF. The DNA of the CDR3 is TGTGCCAGCAGTGACGGCGGGGATACGCAGTATTTT.

This clone has more than one count but fewer than ten. The chain recombines TRBV2 with TRBJ1-5, with 10 bases matching TRBD1. The V gene end was trimmed by 6 bases and the J gene end by 4 bases; junction bases not matched to a gene: 9. Germline V CDR1 and CDR2: SNHLY, FYNNEI. This CDR3 region has 16 residues. DNA for the CDR3: TGTGCCAGCAGGCAAACCGGGACAGGGGCGAATCAGCCCCAGCATTTT. Protein sequence: CASRQTGTGANQPQHF.

This clone was recorded a few times. The rearrangement links TRBV5-1 to TRBJ2-7; no firm D call. CDR1 and CDR2 (germline): SGHRS, YFSETQ. The CDR3 sequence is 13 residues long. V lost 2 bases and J 0 bases, leaving 6 bases between the germline ends. CDR3 residues: CASSFESSYEQYF. The CDR3 DNA follows: TGCGCCAGCAGCTTTGAGAGCTCCTACGAGCAGTACTTC.

V usage is TRBV3-1 (or the pseudogene TRBV3-2) and J usage is TRBJ1-3, with D perhaps TRBD1 (5 bases). The CDR3 spans 13 residues. V lost 10 bases and J lost 2, with 12 bases in between. Germline V lookup: CDR1 LGHDT, CDR2 YNNKEL (reference sequence). CDR3 bases: TGTGCCAACCAGGGACGCGCTGGAAACACCATATATTTT. Residues: CANQGRAGNTIYF.

The chain has TRBV7-5 and TRBJ2-7; the D call TRBD1 from the table was never checked on the DNA. TRBV7-5 represents a pseudogene. The CDR3 spans 16 residues. The CDR3, as DNA: TGTGCCAGAAGCTTAAACCCCCACACAGGGGATTCGGAGCAGTACTTC. Its translation: CARSLNPHTGDSEQYF.

V gene TRBV7-2 combines with J gene TRBJ2-7; D is perhaps TRBD1 (6 bases). The CDR3 extends over 13 amino acids. The V gene's germline CDR1 is SGHTA and CDR2 FQGNSA. Trimming stripped 1 base from V and 6 bases from J, with 10 bases between. CDR3 nucleotides: TGTGCCAGCAGCTTAGACCCCAGGGGCGAGCAGTACTTC. Protein sequence: CASSLDPRGEQYF. Combining the CDR3 with reference TRBV7-2 and TRBJ2-7 gives the whole variable domain GAGVSQSPSNKVTEKGKDVELRCDPISGHTALYWYRQSLGQGLEFLIYFQGNSAPDKSGLPSDRFSAERTGGSVSTLTIQRTQQEDSAVYLCASSLDPRGEQYFGPGTRLTVT.

V is TRBV5-8 and J is TRBJ1-6; D is uncertain. Germline-derived CDR1 and CDR2 are SGHTS and YDEGEE. The CDR3 spans 15 residues. Trimming took 4 bases from V and 14 from J, leaving 22 bases between them. The CDR3 is CASSPETDAGLALHF. The CDR3 nucleotides read TGTGCCAGCAGCCCGGAGACTGACGCCGGGCTGGCCCTCCACTTT.

The rearrangement links TRBV4-2 to TRBJ2-1; D is perhaps TRBD2 (6 bases). CDR3 length equals 14 residues. Per the germline V gene, CDR1 is LGHNA and CDR2 is YNFKEQ. V was shortened by 2 bases and J by 8 bases, with 13 bases between the two germline ends. CDR3 residues: CASSQFRGTDEQFF. DNA for the CDR3: TGTGCCAGCAGCCAATTTCGCGGGACGGATGAGCAGTTCTTC.

The rearrangement joins TRBV3-1 (or the pseudogene TRBV3-2) to TRBJ1-6; D ambiguous. This CDR3 has 13 residues. Germline V gives CDR1 LGHDT, CDR2 YNNKEL (reference sequence). V dropped 0 bases and J dropped 7 bases, with 4 bases sitting between them. The CDR3 DNA is TGTGCCAGCAGCCAAGACTGGAATTCACCCCTCCACTTT. As protein: CASSQDWNSPLHF.

This clone occurred a few times. The rearrangement joins TRBV6-1 to TRBJ1-5; D uncertain. With 0 bases removed from V and 9 bases from J, the gap between germline ends came to 9 bases. CDR3 length: 13 residues. Germline CDR1 and CDR2: MNHNS and SASEGT. In nucleotides, the CDR3 is TGTGCCAGCAGTGAAGCGCTTAGTCGGCCCCAGCATTTT. Translated, it gives CASSEALSRPQHF.

This clone was observed once. The rearrangement joins TRBV14 to TRBJ2-7, with 9 nucleotides matching TRBD2. The V segment lost 3 bases and the J segment 6 bases; nucleotides outside the gene matches: 3. CDR1 is SGHDN, CDR2 FVKESK, per germline. The CDR3 has 13 amino acids. The DNA of the CDR3 is TGTGCCAGCAGCCACCTACTAGCGGGCGAGCAGTACTTC. It specifies CASSHLLAGEQYF.

This clone has more than one count but fewer than ten. This chain connects TRBV28 to TRBJ2-7, with no clear D. V shed 0 bases and J shed 9 bases, with 15 bases lying between them. The germline V gene encodes CDR1 MDHEN and CDR2 SYDVKM. CDR3 length: 14 residues. Here the CDR3 reads CASSLWGRSWAQYF. The CDR3 nucleotides read TGTGCCAGCAGTTTATGGGGCAGGAGCTGGGCGCAGTACTTC.